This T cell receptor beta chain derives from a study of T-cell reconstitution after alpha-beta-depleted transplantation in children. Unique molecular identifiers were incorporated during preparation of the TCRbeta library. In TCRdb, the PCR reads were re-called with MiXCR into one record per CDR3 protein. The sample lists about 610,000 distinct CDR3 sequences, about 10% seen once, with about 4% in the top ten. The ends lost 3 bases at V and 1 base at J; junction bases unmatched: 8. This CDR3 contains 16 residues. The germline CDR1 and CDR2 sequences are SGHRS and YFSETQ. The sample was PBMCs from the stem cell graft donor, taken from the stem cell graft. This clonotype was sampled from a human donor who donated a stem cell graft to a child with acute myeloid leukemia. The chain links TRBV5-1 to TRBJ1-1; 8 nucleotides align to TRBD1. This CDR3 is CASSSGQGKANTEAFF. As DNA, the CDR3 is TGCGCCAGCAGCTCTGGACAGGGTAAAGCGAACACTGAAGCTTTCTTT.